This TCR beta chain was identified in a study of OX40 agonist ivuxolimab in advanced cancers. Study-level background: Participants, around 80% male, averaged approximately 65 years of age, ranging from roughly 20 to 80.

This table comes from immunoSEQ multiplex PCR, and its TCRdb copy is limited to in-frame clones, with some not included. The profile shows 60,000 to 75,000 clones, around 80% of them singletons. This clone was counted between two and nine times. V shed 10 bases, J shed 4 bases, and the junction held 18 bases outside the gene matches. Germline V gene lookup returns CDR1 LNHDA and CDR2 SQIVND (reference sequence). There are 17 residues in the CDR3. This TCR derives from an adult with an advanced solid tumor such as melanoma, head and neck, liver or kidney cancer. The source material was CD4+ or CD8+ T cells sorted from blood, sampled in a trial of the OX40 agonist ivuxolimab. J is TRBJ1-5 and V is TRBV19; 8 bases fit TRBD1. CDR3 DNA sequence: TGTGCCACCCACGGCTGGGGACAGGTAGTGGGAAATCAGCCCCAGCATTTT. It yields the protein CATHGWGQVVGNQPQHF. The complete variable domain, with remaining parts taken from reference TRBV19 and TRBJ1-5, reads DGGITQSPKYLFRKEGQNVTLSCEQNLNHDAMYWYRQDPGQGLRLIYYSQIVNDFQKGDIAEGYSVSREKKESFPLTVTSAQKNPTAFYLCATHGWGQVVGNQPQHFGDGTRLSIL.